The text below deals with one T cell receptor beta chain. Its antigen is not known. This table comes from immunoSEQ multiplex PCR, and its TCRdb copy is limited to in-frame clones, with some not included. The data contain roughly 260,000 clones, 90% of them singletons. V was pared by 0 bases and J by 0 bases, with 0 bases of the junction left unmatched. Germline CDR1 reads SGHDT; CDR2 reads YYEEEE. This CDR3 region has 14 residues. The study drew the donors from its approximately 130-subject validation cohort, separate from the roughly 710-subject first cohort. The data were obtained in a study of cytomegalovirus exposure and HLA in healthy donors. Regarding the study as a whole: In the 120 or so validation repertoires, about 94% of cluster scores exceeded 0, per a later analysis. A few CMV-associated chains were confirmed in vitro to be specific for CMV antigens. High specificity and sensitivity for cytomegalovirus status were reported for the classifier.

The TCR sequence derives from a woman aged 18-29 years in good health and CMV-seronegative. The sample was PBMCs. The gene calls are TRBV5-6 and TRBJ2-7; 7 nucleotides line up with TRBD1. CDR3 loop: CASSLGDSSYEQYF. The CDR3 DNA reads as TGTGCCAGCAGCTTGGGGGACAGCTCCTACGAGCAGTACTTC. The full variable domain, its missing parts supplied by reference TRBV5-6 and TRBJ2-7, is DAGVTQSPTHLIKTRGQQVTLRCSPKSGHDTVSWYQQALGQGPQFIFQYYEEEERQRGNFPDRFSGHQFPNYSSELNVNALLLGDSALYLCASSLGDSSYEQYFGPGTRLTVT.